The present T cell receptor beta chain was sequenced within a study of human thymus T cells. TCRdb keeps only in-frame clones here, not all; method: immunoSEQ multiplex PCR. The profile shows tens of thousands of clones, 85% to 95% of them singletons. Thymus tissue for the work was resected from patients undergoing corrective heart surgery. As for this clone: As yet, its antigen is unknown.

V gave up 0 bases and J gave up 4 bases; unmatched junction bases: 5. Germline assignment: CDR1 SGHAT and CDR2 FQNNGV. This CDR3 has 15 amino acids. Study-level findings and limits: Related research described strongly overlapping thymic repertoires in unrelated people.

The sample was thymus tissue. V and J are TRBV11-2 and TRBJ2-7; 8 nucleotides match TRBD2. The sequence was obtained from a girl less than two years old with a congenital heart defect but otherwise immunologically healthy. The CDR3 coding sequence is TGTGCCAGCAGCTTAGATCCGGGAGGGCCGTACGAGCAGTACTTC. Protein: CASSLDPGGPYEQYF.